This entry lists 17 T cell receptor beta chains sequenced from one sample in a study of T-cell memory formation after mild COVID-19. TCRdb called the 5' RACE reads again in MiXCR, with one record for every CDR3 protein. The sample has about 160,000 distinct CDR3 sequences, around a third seen once; the top ten hold approximately 12%. The sample was PBMCs or a T cell subset sorted from them (not recorded which). These receptors originate from an adult woman who had mild COVID-19 (a few samples of this study predate the infection). Cell type and time point are not known.

The genes are TRBV30 and TRBJ2-3; D might be TRBD1 (6 bases). The CDR3 is made up of 11 amino acids. Per germline, CDR1 GTSNPN and CDR2 SVGIG (reference sequence). V was pared by 3 bases and J by 8 bases, with 9 bases between. The DNA of the CDR3 is TGTGCCTGGAGCATAGGGGGTACGCAGTATTTT. Translated, it gives CAWSIGGTQYF.

This clonotype was counted between two and nine times. The V call is TRBV20-1, the J call TRBJ2-3; TRBD2 aligns across 13 bases. The CDR3 sequence is 16 residues long. The junction had 6 bases not matched to a gene; V was cut back by 3 bases and J by 3 bases. CDR1 and CDR2 from the germline V gene are DFQATT and SNEGSKA (reference sequence). CDR3 sequence (DNA): TGCAGTGCTAGTACTAGCGGGAGGGCCGTTACAGATACGCAGTATTTT. Translating it yields CSASTSGRAVTDTQYF.

This clonotype was recorded a few times. V gene TRBV11-2 combines with J gene TRBJ2-3; 7 bases fit TRBD2. With V trimmed by 4 bases and J by 2 bases, 3 bases remained unmatched. Looked up from germline, CDR1 is SGHAT and CDR2 is FQNNGV. The CDR3 extends over 14 amino acids. CDR3 protein: CASSSRDYTDTQYF. CDR3 bases: TGTGCCAGCAGCTCCCGGGACTACACAGATACGCAGTATTTT. Full variable domain (rest looked up from reference TRBV11-2 and TRBJ2-3): EAGVAQSPRYKIIEKRQSVAFWCNPISGHATLYWYQQILGQGPKLLIQFQNNGVVDDSQLPKDRFSAERLKGVDSTLKIQPAKLEDSAVYLCASSSRDYTDTQYFGPGTRLTVL.

Only a few counts were recorded for this clonotype. The chain couples TRBV11-2 to TRBJ2-7; 11 nucleotides match TRBD2. V was clipped by 5 bases and J by 0 bases; unmatched bases: 3. The V gene's germline CDR1 is SGHAT and CDR2 FQNNGV. The CDR3 has 15 amino acids. The CDR3 protein is CASSQLAGASYEQYF. The CDR3 nucleotides read TGTGCCAGCAGCCAACTAGCGGGGGCCTCCTACGAGCAGTACTTC.

J is TRBJ2-2 and V is TRBV30, with 7 bases matching TRBD1. The V gene's germline CDR1 is GTSNPN and CDR2 SVGIG (reference sequence). The CDR3 runs to 14 residues. After removal of 8 bases from V and 2 bases from J, the junction contained 8 bases not matched to a gene. The chain's CDR3 is CAGKTGINTGELFF. The CDR3 region has the DNA TGTGCCGGGAAGACAGGGATCAACACCGGGGAGCTGTTTTTT. The complete variable domain, with remaining parts taken from reference TRBV30 and TRBJ2-2, reads SQTIHQWPATLVQPVGSPLSLECTVEGTSNPNLYWYRQAAGRGLQLLFYSVGIGQISSEVPQNLSASRPQDRQFILSSKKLLLSDSGFYLCAGKTGINTGELFFGEGSRLTVL.

The rearrangement links TRBV5-5 to TRBJ2-1; 7 nucleotides line up with TRBD1. CDR3 size: 13 residues. The germline V gene encodes CDR1 SGHKS and CDR2 YYEKEE (reference sequence). V was pared by 4 bases and J by 4 bases, with 2 bases of the junction left unmatched. The CDR3 is CASSVGQYNEQFF. The CDR3 DNA is TGTGCCAGCAGCGTGGGACAGTACAATGAGCAGTTCTTC.

The chain joins TRBV29-1 to TRBJ2-1, with 9 nucleotides matching TRBD1. There are 17 residues in the CDR3. Per germline, CDR1 SQVTM and CDR2 ANQGSEA. The V and J ends lost 4 bases and 7 bases, in that order; junction bases with no gene match: 17. For the CDR3, the DNA is TGCAGCGTTGGCCTGCAAGGACAGGGGAAGTCGGAAAATGAGCAGTTCTTC. This translates into CSVGLQGQGKSENEQFF.

This clonotype was counted ten times or more. V usage is TRBV7-7 and J usage is TRBJ2-3; 10 bases match TRBD1. Germline CDR1 is SSHAT and CDR2 is FNYEAQ (reference sequence). CDR3 length equals 14 residues. J gave up 4 bases and V 5 bases, and 3 bases lay outside the gene matches. CDR3 nucleotide sequence: TGTGCCAGCAGCCCGGGACAGGGGCCAGATACGCAGTATTTT. It is translated as CASSPGQGPDTQYF.

This clonotype was counted a few times. This chain links TRBV7-3 with TRBJ2-2; possibly TRBD1 or TRBD2 for D (5 bases each). The germline V gene has CDR1 SGHTA and CDR2 FQGTGA. The CDR3 covers 14 residues. Trimming pared 5 bases from V and 9 bases from J, leaving 16 bases between. The CDR3 region has the DNA TGTGCCAGCAGCCTCGACAGTGGGAGAAGGGAGCTGTTTTTT. Amino acids: CASSLDSGRRELFF.

This clonotype was found a few times. The chain carries TRBV3-1 and TRBJ2-4; D call uncertain. Germline values: CDR1 LGHDT, CDR2 YNNKEL (reference sequence). This CDR3 is 14 amino acids long. Trimming pared 4 bases from V and 6 bases from J, leaving 13 bases between. The CDR3 DNA reads as TGTGCCAGCAGCCCCCCAGGAATGTCAAACATTCAGTACTTC. It codes for CASSPPGMSNIQYF.

The chain recombines TRBV5-1 with TRBJ1-3; D is uncertain. Germline V gene data show CDR1 as SGHRS and CDR2 as YFSETQ. There are 15 residues in the CDR3. The V end lost 4 bases, the J end lost 0 bases, and 11 bases lay between the germline ends. The CDR3 here is CASSPTVSSGNTIYF. The CDR3, as DNA: TGCGCCAGCAGCCCGACTGTCAGCTCTGGAAACACCATATATTTT. The full variable domain, with the rest looked up from reference TRBV5-1 and TRBJ1-3, is KAGVTQTPRYLIKTRGQQVTLSCSPISGHRSVSWYQQTPGQGLQFLFEYFSETQRNKGNFPGRFSGRQFSNSRSEMNVSTLELGDSALYLCASSPTVSSGNTIYFGEGSWLTVV.

V is TRBV7-7 and J is TRBJ2-7; D ambiguous. CDR3 size: 14 residues. CDR1 and CDR2 from the germline V gene are SSHAT and FNYEAQ (reference sequence). Trimming removed 5 bases from V and 2 bases from J, with 13 bases in between. The CDR3 here is CASSPPGIPYEQYF. The CDR3, as DNA: TGTGCCAGCAGCCCTCCGGGCATCCCCTACGAGCAGTACTTC.

J is TRBJ1-1 and V is TRBV6-1; D is unclear. CDR3 size: 14 residues. Germline loops: CDR1 MNHNS, CDR2 SASEGT. V shed 1 base and J shed 5 bases, with 11 bases lying between them. CDR3 sequence: CASSEGGWWTEAFF. The CDR3 DNA sequence: TGTGCCAGCAGTGAAGGAGGATGGTGGACTGAAGCTTTCTTT.

This clonotype came up a few times. The chain links TRBV5-1 to TRBJ2-7; 9 bases align to TRBD1. Germline values: CDR1 SGHRS, CDR2 YFSETQ. The CDR3 length is 15 residues. V gave up 2 bases and J gave up 6 bases; unmatched junction bases: 9. Here the CDR3 DNA reads TGCGCCAGCAGCTTTTGGGCAGACAGGGGGGGCGAGCAGTACTTC. This gives the protein CASSFWADRGGEQYF.

The sample holds a few counts of this clonotype. V gene TRBV5-1 combines with J gene TRBJ2-5; D unclear. Trimming took 0 bases from V and 2 from J, leaving 8 bases between them. The CDR3 has 14 amino acids. CDR1 is SGHRS and CDR2 is YFSETQ in the germline V gene. The CDR3 DNA is TGCGCCAGCAGCTTGGGAGGAGTTCAAGAGACCCAGTACTTC. This translates into CASSLGGVQETQYF.

The chain combines TRBV30 with TRBJ2-7; 8 positions match TRBD1. Germline loops: CDR1 GTSNPN, CDR2 SVGIG (reference sequence). The CDR3 covers 14 residues. V trimming: 2 bases; J trimming: 3 bases; junction bases outside the gene matches: 6. CDR3 region: CAWSPQGVGYEQYF. In DNA, the CDR3 is TGTGCCTGGAGTCCACAGGGGGTTGGCTACGAGCAGTACTTC.

This clonotype was observed a handful of times. The chain joins TRBV7-9 to TRBJ2-7, with TRBD1 matching 9 bases. Germline trimming cut 7 bases from V and 1 base from J; bases unmatched to any gene: 5. CDR3 size: 14 residues. Germline assignment: CDR1 SEHNR and CDR2 FQNEAQ (reference sequence). Here the CDR3 reads CASNRDRVSYEQYF. DNA of the CDR3: TGTGCCAGCAACCGGGACAGGGTGTCCTACGAGCAGTACTTC.